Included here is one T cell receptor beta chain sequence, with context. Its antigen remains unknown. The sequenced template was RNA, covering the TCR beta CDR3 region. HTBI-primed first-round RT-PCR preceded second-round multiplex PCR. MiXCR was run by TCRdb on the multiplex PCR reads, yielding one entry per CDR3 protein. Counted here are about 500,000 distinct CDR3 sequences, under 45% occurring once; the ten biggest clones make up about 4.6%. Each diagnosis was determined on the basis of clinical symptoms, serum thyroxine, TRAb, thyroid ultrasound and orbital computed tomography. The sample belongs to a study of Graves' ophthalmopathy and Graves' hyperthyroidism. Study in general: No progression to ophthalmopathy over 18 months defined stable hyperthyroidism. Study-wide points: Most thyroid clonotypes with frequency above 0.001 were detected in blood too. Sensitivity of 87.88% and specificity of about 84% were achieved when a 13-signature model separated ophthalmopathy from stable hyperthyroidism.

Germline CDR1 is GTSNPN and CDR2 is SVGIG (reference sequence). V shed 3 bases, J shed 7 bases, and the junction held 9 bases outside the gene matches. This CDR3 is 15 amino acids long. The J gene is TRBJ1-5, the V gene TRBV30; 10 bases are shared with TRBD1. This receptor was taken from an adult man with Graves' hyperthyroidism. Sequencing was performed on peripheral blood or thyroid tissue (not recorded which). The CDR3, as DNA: TGTGCCTGGAGCCCGAGGACAGGGGGGATCCAGCCCCAGCATTTT. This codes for CAWSPRTGGIQPQHF.